This paragraph covers one T cell receptor (beta chain) sequence. The antigen it binds to is not known. The sample holds no much larger clone one base away, and base qualities are not on file. V is cut by 0 bases and J by 12 bases, and the space between the germline ends is 21 bases. Sequences SGHRS (CDR1) and YFSETQ (CDR2) are obtained from the germline V gene. From the cysteine up to the phenylalanine, the CDR3 has a length of 15 residues. This entry keeps only the CDR3 DNA: 45 bases, framed from base 1. The entry originates in a study of Ad26.COV2.S vaccination and SARS-CoV-2 variants (dated by TCRdb to 2020 to 2022). In terms of the full investigation: Vaccine-arm donors came from COV1001, a multicentre, randomized, double-blind, placebo-controlled phase I-IIa trial of Ad26.COV2.S in healthy adults. Ad26.COV2.S was given intramuscularly at 5x10^10 or 1x10^11 viral particles, as a single shot or as two shots 56 days apart. TCRbeta repertoire sequencing served as the tool for gauging how specific and how broad the SARS-CoV-2-reactive T cell receptors were following Ad26.COV2.S vaccination. The TCR-sequenced set comprised about 32 samples: some 19 Ad26.COV2.S vaccine recipients, 5 placebo recipients and 8 SARS-CoV-2 convalescent individuals. Trial participants were randomized into five groups of five: low-dose or high-dose Ad26.COV2.S given once or twice, or placebo on both occasions. Throughout the experiments and outcome assessment, investigators stayed blinded to trial group allocation.

The immunoSEQ Assay was the method used to sequence TCRbeta CDR3 regions. After extraction, genomic DNA underwent amplification by bias-controlled multiplex PCR, followed by high-throughput sequencing. The authors' analysis ran thus. To quantify the absolute abundance of each unique TCRbeta CDR3 region, sequences were collapsed and filtered. Usable DNA was measured by amplifying reference genes present in all nucleated cells, and TCRbeta template counts were normalized to that usable DNA to estimate T cell fraction. Repertoire TCRs were annotated as SARS-CoV-2-specific by exact matching of V gene, CDR3 amino acid sequence and J gene to a known reactive TCR set. The reference SARS-CoV-2 TCR set came from MIRA and was filtered for enrichment in COVID-19-positive ImmuneCODE repertoires, removing public or cross-reactive TCRs. Drawing on the MIRA antigens, annotated TCRs were analysed further at the level of specific ORF or position within ORF. Breadth was defined as annotated unique rearrangements over total unique productive rearrangements; depth was the summed frequency of those rearrangements. TCR breadth was compared between groups using two-sided Wilcoxon rank-sum tests. Sourced from immuneACCESS, this table was stored by TCRdb with only in-frame sequences that have V and J called. A share of the clones is absent; for the studies checked, an unresolved V gene accounts for under half, and the remainder has no known explanation. The D gene and trimming were derived from the DNA, and the V and J assignments and clone size from that table. This sample is represented by 350,000 to 500,000 clones; about 91% of them were singletons. The top ten constitute 2.5% of the sample.

The research as a whole found: The study was not powered to compare responses between vaccine doses or regimens. After vaccination, spike-specific CD8+ and CD4+ T cell responses were reported to show substantial breadth. Compared with placebo recipients, Ad26.COV2.S recipients showed higher spike-specific TCR breadth (P = 0.0014). Comparable non-spike TCR breadth was observed between vaccine and placebo recipients, consistent with only spike being contained in the vaccine. It was noted by the authors that total T cell responses may have been underestimated by the TCR breadth and depth analyses.

The label giving this sample's treatment or condition can be read as: about 20 received Ad26.COV2.S at low or high dose, single or two shots; about 5 received placebo; per-sample allocation not given. For vaccine and placebo recipients, repertoires were sequenced using samples collected on day 63 after the first injection. In Cohort 1b, about two dozen adults aged 18-55 years were enrolled at a single site in Boston, USA, between 29 July and 7 August 2020. Ad26.COV2.S consisted of a replication-incompetent adenovirus type 26 vector by which a prefusion-stabilized SARS-CoV-2 spike protein from the original Wuhan strain was expressed.

Material: peripheral blood, obtained in a trial of Ad26.COV2.S vaccine versus placebo. This chain joins TRBV5-1 to TRBJ1-1; a confident D gene designation cannot be given. The TCR originated in a person aged 18-60 years who received the Ad26.COV2.S COVID-19 vaccine or a placebo. The sequenced DNA: TGCGCCAGCAGCTTGGAAGGGTGGGTACTCGAAGAGTCTTTCTTT. This codes for CASSLEGWVLEESFF.